This TCR beta chain was captured by sequencing in a study of cytomegalovirus exposure and HLA in healthy donors. Comment on this clone: The antigen is unknown. Compared with germline, one end of the junction differs, possibly owing to a read error.

Measured with immunoSEQ multiplex PCR; TCRdb has only the in-frame clones, and not every one. The sample records about 130,000 clones, 75% to 90% being singletons. Germline V gives CDR1 MNHEY, CDR2 SVGAGI. This CDR3 has 16 residues. Notes on the study in general: It was confirmed in vitro that three of the CMV-associated chains were specific for CMV antigens. Listed as cytomegalovirus-associated were 150 to 200 TCR beta chains.

Sequences were obtained from PBMCs. The chain combines TRBV6-5 with TRBJ1-6, with 8 bases matching TRBD1. This TCR came from a woman aged 18-29 years in good health and CMV-seropositive. As DNA, the CDR3 is TGTGCCAGCAGTTCCCTACAGGGGGGAATTGATTCCCCCCTCCACTTT. Its translation: CASSSLQGGIDSPLHF.